What follows is one TCR beta chain and its context. Its antigen is unknown. The sample comes from a study of T cell responses to AZD1222 COVID-19 vaccine. Assay: immunoSEQ multiplex PCR; the TCRdb copy retains only in-frame clones and omits some. The table shows about 110,000 clones, with 88% occurring only once. Germline values: CDR1 MRHNA, CDR2 SNTAGT. V lost 6 bases to trimming and J lost 4 bases; unmatched junction nucleotides: 9. The CDR3 loop spans 17 amino acids. Study-level points and caveats: Repertoires were sampled only after the peak T cell response. The study found Spike-specific TCR breadth and depth rose after two AZD1222 doses.

Sequencing was performed on peripheral blood, taken on day 0 of MenACWY control vaccination. The genes are TRBV6-4 and TRBJ2-1, with 13 positions matching TRBD2. This clonotype originated in an adult in good health. The DNA of the CDR3 is TGTGCCAGCAGCCCCCAACCGACTAGCGGGGGGTACAATGAGCAGTTCTTC. This sequence encodes CASSPQPTSGGYNEQFF.